This T cell receptor (beta chain) stems from a study of CD8 T cells in ankylosing spondylitis (dated by TCRdb to about 2017). Turning to the overall study: T cell receptor beta repertoires were profiled in healthy donors and ankylosing spondylitis patients so that disease-linked TCR variants could be found. The whole study cohort included over a hundred healthy donors and 25 ankylosing spondylitis patients. Peripheral blood samples were taken, and synovial fluid was additionally collected from ankylosing spondylitis patients. What the authors observed across the whole study: Significant enrichment of the disease-linked clones was reported in matched synovial fluid samples from ankylosing spondylitis patients. Some TCR beta motif variants had previously been reported in synovial fluid and blood of reactive arthritis patients, which suggested common disease-initiation mechanisms. A TCR beta motif of fewer than 10 highly homologous amino acid variants appeared characteristic of blood from ankylosing spondylitis patients. The disease-linked clones had a CD8+ phenotype and were found at relatively low frequencies in peripheral blood.

The sequencer listed for this sample is Illumina HiSeq 2500. Quantitative 5'-RACE with molecular barcodes was the method used to prepare the TCR beta libraries. For the original study's pipeline: Disease-linked TCR variants were identified with a new computational method built on a probabilistic model of VDJ rearrangement. TCRdb took the public reads, trimmed them with fastp at Q25, ran MiXCR for clone calling and kept in-frame beta chains. All rows with the same CDR3 protein become a single entry with the most common DNA and genes. It is TCRdb's table, rather than the study itself, that gives the V and J calls and clone size. For this sample there are 150,000 to 200,000 distinct CDR3 sequences; 13% appear just once. The ten largest clones take up more than 9.5% of the sample. About this clonotype: Its antigen is unknown. No much larger clone exists at a distance of one base, and base qualities are not known.

CDR1 and CDR2, per the germline V gene, are SGHTA and FQGTGA. A distance of 16 bases separates the germline ends of V and J, which lose 1 base and 1 base respectively. The cysteine opens and the phenylalanine closes a CDR3 of 17 amino acids. Of all the DNA, just the CDR3 is kept, 51 bases in frame from base 1. The sample comprised blood, either unsorted or a sorted T cell fraction (not recorded which). This receptor was identified in a female donor with ankylosing spondylitis or in good health (not recorded which). The V gene is TRBV7-3 and the J gene is TRBJ1-1, with TRBD1 perhaps the D gene, on 6 matching bases. The DNA reads TGTGCCAGCAGCTTAAATAGGGGAGGGGGGGCGAACACTGAAGCTTTCTTT. The resulting protein is CASSLNRGGGANTEAFF.